The T cell receptor beta chain under discussion was sequenced for a study of blood T cell repertoires in COVID-19. The CDR3 has 16 residues. Original processing notes: Quantification of nucleated cells was approximated via reference gene primer amplification. TCRdb's table, derived via immunoSEQ multiplex PCR, lists solely in-frame clones and lacks some. V, J and clone size reflect that table, while D and trimming were determined from the DNA. The sample records about 340,000 clones, around four fifths being singletons. Sequencing was done on a sample of peripheral blood. This TCR came from a man aged 25-45 years with active or convalescent COVID-19. The rearrangement uses TRBV21-1 and TRBJ2-5; TRBD1 reflects the table's D call only, with no check against the DNA. TRBV21-1 is deemed a pseudogene. CDR3 in DNA: TGTGCCAGCAGCTTCCCCGGGCCCCCGAGGGGGGAGACCCAGTACTTC. Protein: CASSFPGPPRGETQYF.